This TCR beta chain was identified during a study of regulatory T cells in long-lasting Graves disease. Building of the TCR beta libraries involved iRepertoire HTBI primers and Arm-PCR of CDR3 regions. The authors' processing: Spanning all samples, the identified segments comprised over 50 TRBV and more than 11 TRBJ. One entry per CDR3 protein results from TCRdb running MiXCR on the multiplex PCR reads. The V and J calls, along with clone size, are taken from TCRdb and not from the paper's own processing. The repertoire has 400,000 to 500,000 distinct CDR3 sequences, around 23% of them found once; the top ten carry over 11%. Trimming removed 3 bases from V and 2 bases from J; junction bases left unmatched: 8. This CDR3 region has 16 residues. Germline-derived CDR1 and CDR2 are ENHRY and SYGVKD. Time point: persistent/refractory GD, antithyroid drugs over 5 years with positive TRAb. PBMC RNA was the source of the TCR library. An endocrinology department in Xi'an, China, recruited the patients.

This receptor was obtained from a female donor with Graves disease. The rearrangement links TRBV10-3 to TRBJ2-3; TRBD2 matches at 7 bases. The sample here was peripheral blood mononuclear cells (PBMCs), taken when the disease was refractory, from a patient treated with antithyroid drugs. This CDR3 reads CAISDTSGDLTDTQYF. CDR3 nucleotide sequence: TGTGCCATCAGTGACACGAGCGGGGACCTCACAGATACGCAGTATTTT.